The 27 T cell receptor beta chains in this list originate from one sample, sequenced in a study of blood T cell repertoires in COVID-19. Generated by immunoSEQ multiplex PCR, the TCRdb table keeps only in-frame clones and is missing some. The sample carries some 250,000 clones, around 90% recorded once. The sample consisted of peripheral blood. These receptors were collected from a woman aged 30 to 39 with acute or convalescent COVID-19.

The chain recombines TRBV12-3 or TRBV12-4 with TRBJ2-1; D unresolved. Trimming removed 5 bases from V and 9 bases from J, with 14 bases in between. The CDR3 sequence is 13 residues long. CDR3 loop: CASSPTTSGEQFF. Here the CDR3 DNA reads TGTGCCAGCAGTCCCACGACCTCGGGTGAGCAGTTCTTC.

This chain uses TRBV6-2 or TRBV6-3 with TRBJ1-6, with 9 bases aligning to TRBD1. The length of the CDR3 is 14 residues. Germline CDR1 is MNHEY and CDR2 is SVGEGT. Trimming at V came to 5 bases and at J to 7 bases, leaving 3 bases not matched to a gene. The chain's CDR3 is CASSRGQGNSPLHF. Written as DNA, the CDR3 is TGTGCCAGCAGTCGCGGACAGGGGAATTCACCCCTCCACTTT.

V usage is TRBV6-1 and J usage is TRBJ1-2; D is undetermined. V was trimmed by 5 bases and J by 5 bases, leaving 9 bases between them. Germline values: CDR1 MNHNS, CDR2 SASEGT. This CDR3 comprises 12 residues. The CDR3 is CASSSRVYGYTF. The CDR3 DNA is TGTGCCAGCAGTTCACGGGTTTATGGCTACACCTTC.

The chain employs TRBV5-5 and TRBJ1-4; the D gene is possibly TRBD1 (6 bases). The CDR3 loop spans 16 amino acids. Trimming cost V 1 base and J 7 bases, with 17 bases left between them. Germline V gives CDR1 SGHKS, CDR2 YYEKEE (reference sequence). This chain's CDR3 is CASSLNLGGQTEKLFF. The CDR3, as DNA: TGTGCCAGCAGCTTGAACCTTGGGGGCCAGACTGAAAAACTGTTTTTT.

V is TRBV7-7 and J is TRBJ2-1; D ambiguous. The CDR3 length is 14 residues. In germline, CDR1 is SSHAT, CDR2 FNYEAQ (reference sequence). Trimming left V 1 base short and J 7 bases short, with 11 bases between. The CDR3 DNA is TGTGCCAGCAGCTTAGGAGGAGTCCGAAATGAGCAGTTCTTC. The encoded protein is CASSLGGVRNEQFF.

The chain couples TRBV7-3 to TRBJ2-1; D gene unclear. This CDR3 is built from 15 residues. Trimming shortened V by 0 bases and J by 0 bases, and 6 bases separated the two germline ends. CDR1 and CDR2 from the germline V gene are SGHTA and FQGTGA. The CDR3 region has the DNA TGTGCCAGCAGCTTAACTAGAAGCTCCTACAATGAGCAGTTCTTC. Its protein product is CASSLTRSSYNEQFF.

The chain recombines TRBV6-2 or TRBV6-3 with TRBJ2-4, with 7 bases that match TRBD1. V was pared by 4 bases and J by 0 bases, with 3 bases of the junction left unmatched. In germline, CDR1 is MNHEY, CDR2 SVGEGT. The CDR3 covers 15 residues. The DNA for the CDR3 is TGTGCCAGCAGTTGGGACAGCCTAGCCAAAAACATTCAGTACTTC. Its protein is CASSWDSLAKNIQYF.

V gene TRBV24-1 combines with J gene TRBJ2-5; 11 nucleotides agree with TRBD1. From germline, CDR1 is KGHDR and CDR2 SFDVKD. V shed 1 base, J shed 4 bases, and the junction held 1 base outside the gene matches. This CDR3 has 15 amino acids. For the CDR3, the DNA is TGTGCCACCAGTGATTTTGGGACAGGGGGAGAGACCCAGTACTTC. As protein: CATSDFGTGGETQYF.

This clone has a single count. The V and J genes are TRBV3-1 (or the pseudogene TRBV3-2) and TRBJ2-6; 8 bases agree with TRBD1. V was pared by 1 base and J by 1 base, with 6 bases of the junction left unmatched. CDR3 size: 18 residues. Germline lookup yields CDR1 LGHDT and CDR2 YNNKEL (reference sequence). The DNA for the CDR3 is TGTGCCAGCAGCCAAGGTACGGACAGGGTATCTGGGGCCAACGTCCTGACTTTC. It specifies CASSQGTDRVSGANVLTF.

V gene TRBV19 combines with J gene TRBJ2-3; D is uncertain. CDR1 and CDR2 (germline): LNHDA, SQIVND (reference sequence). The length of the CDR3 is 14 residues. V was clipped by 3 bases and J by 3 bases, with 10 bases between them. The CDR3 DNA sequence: TGTGCCAGTAGTATGTTACCGACAACAGATACGCAGTATTTT. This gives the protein CASSMLPTTDTQYF. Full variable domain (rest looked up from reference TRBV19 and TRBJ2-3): DGGITQSPKYLFRKEGQNVTLSCEQNLNHDAMYWYRQDPGQGLRLIYYSQIVNDFQKGDIAEGYSVSREKKESFPLTVTSAQKNPTAFYLCASSMLPTTDTQYFGPGTRLTVL.

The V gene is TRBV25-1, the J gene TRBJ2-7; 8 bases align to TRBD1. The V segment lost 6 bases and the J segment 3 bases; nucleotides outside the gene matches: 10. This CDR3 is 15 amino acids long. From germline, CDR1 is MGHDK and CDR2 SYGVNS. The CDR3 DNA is TGTGCCAGCAGATCCACAGGGGGAGGATTCTACGAGCAGTACTTC. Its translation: CASRSTGGGFYEQYF.

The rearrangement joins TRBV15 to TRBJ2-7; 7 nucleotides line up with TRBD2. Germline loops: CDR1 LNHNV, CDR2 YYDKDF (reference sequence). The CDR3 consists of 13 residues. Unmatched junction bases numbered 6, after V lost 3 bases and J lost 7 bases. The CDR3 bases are TGTGCCACCAGCAGGGGGGGACTACCAGAGCAGTACTTC. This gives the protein CATSRGGLPEQYF. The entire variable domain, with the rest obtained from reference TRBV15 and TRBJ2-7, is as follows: DAMVIQNPRYQVTQFGKPVTLSCSQTLNHNVMYWYQQKSSQAPKLLFHYYDKDFNNEADTPDNFQSRRPNTSFCFLDIRSPGLGDTAMYLCATSRGGLPEQYFGPGTRLTVT.

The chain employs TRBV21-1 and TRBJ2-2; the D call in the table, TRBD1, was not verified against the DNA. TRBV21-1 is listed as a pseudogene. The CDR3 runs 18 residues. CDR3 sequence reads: CASSPRRCDRGQNGELFF. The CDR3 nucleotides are TGTGCCAGCAGCCCCCGACGGTGTGACAGGGGGCAAAACGGGGAGCTGTTTTTT.

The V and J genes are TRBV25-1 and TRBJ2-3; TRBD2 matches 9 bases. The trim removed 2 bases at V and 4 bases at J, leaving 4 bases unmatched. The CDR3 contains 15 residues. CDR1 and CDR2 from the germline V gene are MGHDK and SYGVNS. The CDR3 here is CASSEGSGSSDTQYF. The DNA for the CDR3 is TGTGCCAGCAGTGAAGGTAGCGGGAGCTCAGATACGCAGTATTTT.

The CDR3 nucleotides are TGTGCCAGCAGTTACTCTACCGGGACTAGCGGCATCGCAAGCTCCTACAATGAGCAGTTCTTC. Encoded protein: CASSYSTGTSGIASSYNEQFF. The chain uses TRBV6-2 or TRBV6-3 and TRBJ2-1, with 11 bases matching TRBD2. Germline V CDR1 and CDR2: MNHEY, SVGEGT. CDR3 length: 21 amino acids. V shed 0 bases, J shed 0 bases, and the junction held 13 bases outside the gene matches.

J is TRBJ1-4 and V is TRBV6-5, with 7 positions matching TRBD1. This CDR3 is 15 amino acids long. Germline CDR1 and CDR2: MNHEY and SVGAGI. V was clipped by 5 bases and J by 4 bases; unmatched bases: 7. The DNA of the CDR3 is TGTGCCAGCAGTCTCCGGGACAGCCTTAATGAAAAACTGTTTTTT. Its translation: CASSLRDSLNEKLFF.

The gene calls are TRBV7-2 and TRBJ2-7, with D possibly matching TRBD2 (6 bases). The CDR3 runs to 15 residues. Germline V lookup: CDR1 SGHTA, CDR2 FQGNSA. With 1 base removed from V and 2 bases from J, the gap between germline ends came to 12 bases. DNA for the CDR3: TGTGCCAGCAGCTTAGAGGGCGGGACGACCTACGAGCAGTACTTC. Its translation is CASSLEGGTTYEQYF.

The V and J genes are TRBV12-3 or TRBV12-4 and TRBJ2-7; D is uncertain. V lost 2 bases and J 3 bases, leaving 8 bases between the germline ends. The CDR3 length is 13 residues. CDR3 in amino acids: CASSLLENYEQYF. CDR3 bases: TGTGCCAGCAGTTTACTAGAAAACTACGAGCAGTACTTC.

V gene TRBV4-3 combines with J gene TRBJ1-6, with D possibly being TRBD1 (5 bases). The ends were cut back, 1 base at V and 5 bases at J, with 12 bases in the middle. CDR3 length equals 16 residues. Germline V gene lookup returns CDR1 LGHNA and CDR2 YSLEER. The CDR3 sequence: CASSQAGASDNSPLHF. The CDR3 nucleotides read TGCGCCAGCAGCCAAGCCGGGGCTAGCGATAATTCACCCCTCCACTTT.

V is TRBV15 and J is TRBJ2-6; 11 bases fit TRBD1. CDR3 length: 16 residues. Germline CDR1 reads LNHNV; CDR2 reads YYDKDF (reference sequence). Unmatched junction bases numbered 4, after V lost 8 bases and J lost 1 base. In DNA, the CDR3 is TGTGCCACCCAGGACAGGGGGCTTTCTGGGGCCAACGTCCTGACTTTC. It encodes CATQDRGLSGANVLTF.

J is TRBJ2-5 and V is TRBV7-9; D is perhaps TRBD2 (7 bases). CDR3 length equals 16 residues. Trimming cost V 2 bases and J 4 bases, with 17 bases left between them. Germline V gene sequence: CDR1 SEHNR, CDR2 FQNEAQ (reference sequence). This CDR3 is CASSLFRGGVGETQYF. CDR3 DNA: TGTGCCAGCAGCTTATTTAGGGGGGGGGTCGGAGAGACCCAGTACTTC.

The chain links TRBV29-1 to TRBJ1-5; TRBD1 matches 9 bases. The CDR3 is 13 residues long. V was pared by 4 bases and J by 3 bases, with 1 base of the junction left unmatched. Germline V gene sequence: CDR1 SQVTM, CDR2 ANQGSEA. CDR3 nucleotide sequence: TGCAGCGTTGGGGACAGGGACAATCAGCCCCAGCATTTT. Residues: CSVGDRDNQPQHF.

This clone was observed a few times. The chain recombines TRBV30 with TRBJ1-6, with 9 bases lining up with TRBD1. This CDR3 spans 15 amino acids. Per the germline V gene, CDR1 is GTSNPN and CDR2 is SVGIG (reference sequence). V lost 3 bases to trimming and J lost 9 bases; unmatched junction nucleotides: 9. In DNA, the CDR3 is TGTGCCTGGAGCATCACGGACAGGGGCGGTTCACCCCTCCACTTT. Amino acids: CAWSITDRGGSPLHF. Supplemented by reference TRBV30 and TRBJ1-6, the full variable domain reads SQTIHQWPATLVQPVGSPLSLECTVEGTSNPNLYWYRQAAGRGLQLLFYSVGIGQISSEVPQNLSASRPQDRQFILSSKKLLLSDSGFYLCAWSITDRGGSPLHFGNGTRLTVT.

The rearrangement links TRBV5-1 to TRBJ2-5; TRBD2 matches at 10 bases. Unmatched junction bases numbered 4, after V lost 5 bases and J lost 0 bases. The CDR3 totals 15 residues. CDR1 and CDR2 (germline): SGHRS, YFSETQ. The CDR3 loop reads CASSSGLANQETQYF. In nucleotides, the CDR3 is TGCGCCAGCAGTTCGGGACTAGCGAACCAAGAGACCCAGTACTTC.

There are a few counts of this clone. CDR3 nucleotides: TGTGCCAGTAGTATGGGACAGGGAGTTTTATATGGCTACACCTTC. Translation gives CASSMGQGVLYGYTF. This chain uses TRBV19 with TRBJ1-2, with 9 bases aligning to TRBD1. The CDR3 is made up of 15 amino acids. The J segment lost 5 bases and the V segment lost 3 bases, leaving 7 bases of the junction unmatched. CDR1 and CDR2 (germline): LNHDA, SQIVND (reference sequence).

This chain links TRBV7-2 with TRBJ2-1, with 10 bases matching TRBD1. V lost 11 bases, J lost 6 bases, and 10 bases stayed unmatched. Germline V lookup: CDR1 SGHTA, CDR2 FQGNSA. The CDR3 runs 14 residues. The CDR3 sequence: CACRRDRGINEQFF. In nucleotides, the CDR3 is TGTGCCTGTCGGCGGGACAGGGGCATCAATGAGCAGTTCTTC.

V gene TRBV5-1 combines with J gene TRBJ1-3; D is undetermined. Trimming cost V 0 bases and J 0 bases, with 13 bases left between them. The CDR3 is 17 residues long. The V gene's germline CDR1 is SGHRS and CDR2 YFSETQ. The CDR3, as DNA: TGCGCCAGCAGCTTGGATCTCGTAACGAGCTCTGGAAACACCATATATTTT. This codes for CASSLDLVTSSGNTIYF.